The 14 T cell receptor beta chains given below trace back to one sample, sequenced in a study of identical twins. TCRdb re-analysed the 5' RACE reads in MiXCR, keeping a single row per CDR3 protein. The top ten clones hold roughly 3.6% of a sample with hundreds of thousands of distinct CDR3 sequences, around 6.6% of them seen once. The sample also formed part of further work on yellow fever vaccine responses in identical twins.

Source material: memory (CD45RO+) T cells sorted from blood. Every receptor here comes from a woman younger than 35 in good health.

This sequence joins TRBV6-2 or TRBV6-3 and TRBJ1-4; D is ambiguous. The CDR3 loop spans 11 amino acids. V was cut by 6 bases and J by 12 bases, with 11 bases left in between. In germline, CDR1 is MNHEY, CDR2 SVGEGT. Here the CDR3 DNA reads TGTGCCAGCAGGCGACAACTTCAACTGTTTTTT. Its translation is CASRRQLQLFF.

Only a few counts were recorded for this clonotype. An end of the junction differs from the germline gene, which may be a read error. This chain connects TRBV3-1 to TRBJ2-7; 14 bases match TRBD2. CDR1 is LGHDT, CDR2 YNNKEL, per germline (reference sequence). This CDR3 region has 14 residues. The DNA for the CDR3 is TGTGCCAGCAGCCAAACCGGGACTAGCGGGAGAGGCACCTTC. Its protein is CASSQTGTSGRGTF.

The CDR3 DNA reads TGTGCCAGCACCCCCCGGAGCAGTCAAGAGACCCAGTACTTC. This gives the protein CASTPRSSQETQYF. This rearrangement joins TRBV5-5 to TRBJ2-5; no firm D call. Looked up from germline, CDR1 is SGHKS and CDR2 is YYEKEE (reference sequence). This CDR3 spans 14 amino acids. V shed 6 bases and J shed 2 bases, with 14 bases lying between them. Full variable domain (missing parts from reference TRBV5-5 and TRBJ2-5): DAGVTQSPTHLIKTRGQQVTLRCSPISGHKSVSWYQQVLGQGPQFIFQYYEKEERGRGNFPDRFSARQFPNYSSELNVNALLLGDSALYLCASTPRSSQETQYFGPGTRLLVL.

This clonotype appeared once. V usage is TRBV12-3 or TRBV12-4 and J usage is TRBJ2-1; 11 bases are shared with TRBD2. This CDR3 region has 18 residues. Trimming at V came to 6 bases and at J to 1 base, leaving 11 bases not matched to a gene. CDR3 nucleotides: TGTGCCAGCAGCTGGCTAGCGGGGGGCCAAGCGTCCTACAATGAGCAGTTCTTC. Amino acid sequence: CASSWLAGGQASYNEQFF.

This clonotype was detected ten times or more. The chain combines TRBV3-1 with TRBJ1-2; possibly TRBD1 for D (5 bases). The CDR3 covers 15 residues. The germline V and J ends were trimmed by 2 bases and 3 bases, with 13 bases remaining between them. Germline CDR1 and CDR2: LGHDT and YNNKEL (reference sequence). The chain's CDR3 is CASSQLSGTHYGYTF. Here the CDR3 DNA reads TGTGCCAGCAGCCAACTCTCCGGGACCCACTATGGCTACACCTTC.

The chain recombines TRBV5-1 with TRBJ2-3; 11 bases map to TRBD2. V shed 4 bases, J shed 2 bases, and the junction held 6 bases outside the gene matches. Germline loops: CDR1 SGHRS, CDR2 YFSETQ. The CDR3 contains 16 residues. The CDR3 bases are TGCGCCAGCAGCGCCGGGACTAGCGGTTTCACAGATACGCAGTATTTT. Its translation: CASSAGTSGFTDTQYF.

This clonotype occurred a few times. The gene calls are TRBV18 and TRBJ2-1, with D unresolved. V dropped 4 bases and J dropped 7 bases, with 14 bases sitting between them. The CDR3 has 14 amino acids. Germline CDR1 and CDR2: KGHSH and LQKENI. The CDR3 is CASSLGEGWNEQFF. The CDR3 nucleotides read TGTGCCAGCTCACTTGGGGAAGGTTGGAATGAGCAGTTCTTC.

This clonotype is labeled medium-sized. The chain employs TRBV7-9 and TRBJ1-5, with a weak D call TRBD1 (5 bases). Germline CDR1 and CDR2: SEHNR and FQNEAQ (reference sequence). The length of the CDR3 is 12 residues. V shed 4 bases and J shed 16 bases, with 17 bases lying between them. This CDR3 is CASSSLTDRLHF. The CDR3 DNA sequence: TGTGCCAGCAGCTCGCTTACTGACAGATTACATTTT.

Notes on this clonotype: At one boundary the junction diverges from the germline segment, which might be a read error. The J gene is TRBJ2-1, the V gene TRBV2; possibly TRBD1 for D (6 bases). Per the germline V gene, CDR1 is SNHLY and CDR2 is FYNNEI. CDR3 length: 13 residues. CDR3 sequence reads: CASLRTEGNEQLF. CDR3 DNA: TGTGCCAGCCTCCGGACAGAAGGCAATGAGCAGCTCTTC.

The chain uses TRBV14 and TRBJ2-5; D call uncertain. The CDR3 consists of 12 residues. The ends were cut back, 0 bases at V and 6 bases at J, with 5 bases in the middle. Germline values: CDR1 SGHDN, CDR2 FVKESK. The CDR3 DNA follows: TGTGCCAGCAGCCAAGATCCCCAGACCCAGTACTTC. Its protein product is CASSQDPQTQYF.

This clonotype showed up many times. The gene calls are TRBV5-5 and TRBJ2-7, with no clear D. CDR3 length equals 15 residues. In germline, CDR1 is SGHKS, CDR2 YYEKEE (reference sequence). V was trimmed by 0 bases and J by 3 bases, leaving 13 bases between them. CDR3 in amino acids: CASSLGGNMGYEQYF. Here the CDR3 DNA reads TGTGCCAGCAGCTTGGGTGGGAATATGGGCTACGAGCAGTACTTC. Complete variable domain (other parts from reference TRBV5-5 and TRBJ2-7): DAGVTQSPTHLIKTRGQQVTLRCSPISGHKSVSWYQQVLGQGPQFIFQYYEKEERGRGNFPDRFSARQFPNYSSELNVNALLLGDSALYLCASSLGGNMGYEQYFGPGTRLTVT.

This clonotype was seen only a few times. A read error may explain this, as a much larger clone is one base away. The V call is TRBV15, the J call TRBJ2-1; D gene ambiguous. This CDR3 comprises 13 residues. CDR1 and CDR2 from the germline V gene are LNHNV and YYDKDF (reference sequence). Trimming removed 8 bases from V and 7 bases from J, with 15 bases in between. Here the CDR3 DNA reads TGTGCCACCTTGGCGCGGACGAGGAATGAGCAGTTCTTC. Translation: CATLARTRNEQFF.

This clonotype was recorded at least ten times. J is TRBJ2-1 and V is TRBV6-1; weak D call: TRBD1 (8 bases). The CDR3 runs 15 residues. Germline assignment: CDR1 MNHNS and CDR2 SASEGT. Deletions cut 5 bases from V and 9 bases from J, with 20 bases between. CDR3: CASSRHRGDYGEQFF. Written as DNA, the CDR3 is TGTGCCAGCAGTAGACACAGGGGGGACTACGGTGAGCAGTTCTTC.

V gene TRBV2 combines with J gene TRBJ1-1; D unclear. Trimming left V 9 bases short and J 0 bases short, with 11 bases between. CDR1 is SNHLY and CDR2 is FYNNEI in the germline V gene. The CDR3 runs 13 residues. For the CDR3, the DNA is TGTGCCAGAGGACTTCGCATGAACACTGAAGCTTTCTTT. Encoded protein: CARGLRMNTEAFF.